Below, 30 T cell receptor beta chains from the same sample are listed, as sequenced in a study of T cell repertoires in ileal Crohn's disease. Specified time point: neoterminal ileum biopsy at postoperative endoscopy, about 6 months after surgery. Profiling relied on immunoSEQ multiplex PCR, and the TCRdb table lists in-frame clones only, not all of them. The sample has over 9,000 clones, roughly 80% seen once. The source material was ileal tissue. These receptor sequences come from an adult with Crohn's disease.

The genes are TRBV5-1 and TRBJ2-4; 13 nucleotides agree with TRBD2. V lost 4 bases and J lost 0; bases outside the gene matches: 13. This CDR3 region has 20 residues. Germline V gene data show CDR1 as SGHRS and CDR2 as YFSETQ. The CDR3, as DNA: TGCGCCAGCAGCACCGGACTAGCGGGAGACATCATATTAGCCAAAAACATTCAGTACTTC. Its protein is CASSTGLAGDIILAKNIQYF.

The V gene is TRBV28, the J gene TRBJ2-7, with 8 bases matching TRBD2. There are 16 residues in the CDR3. The germline V gene has CDR1 MDHEN and CDR2 SYDVKM. Trimming cost V 6 bases and J 3 bases; bases outside gene matches: 13. This CDR3 reads CASRLAARRINYEQYF. CDR3 sequence (DNA): TGTGCCAGCAGACTAGCGGCAAGGCGAATAAACTACGAGCAGTACTTC.

The chain combines TRBV5-6 with TRBJ2-6; D possibly corresponds to TRBD2 (7 bases). Trimming cost V 2 bases and J 0 bases, with 12 bases left between them. The germline gives CDR1 SGHDT, CDR2 YYEEEE. CDR3 length equals 17 residues. The CDR3 sequence is CASSFSGGGSGANVLTF. The CDR3 DNA reads as TGTGCCAGCAGCTTTTCGGGGGGCGGCTCTGGGGCCAACGTCCTGACTTTC.

This clone has only one observation. The rearrangement uses TRBV2 and TRBJ2-1; unclear D gene. The germline V and J ends were trimmed by 3 bases and 0 bases, with 3 bases remaining between them. This CDR3 has 13 residues. Germline V gene data show CDR1 as SNHLY and CDR2 as FYNNEI. The CDR3 spells CASSDHSYNEQFF. DNA of the CDR3: TGTGCCAGCAGTGATCACTCCTACAATGAGCAGTTCTTC.

This clone was counted a few times. CDR3 amino acids: CASSRPQGGTTNEKLFF. The CDR3 nucleotides read TGTGCCAGCAGTAGACCCCAGGGGGGCACAACTAATGAAAAACTGTTTTTT. V is TRBV2 and J is TRBJ1-4, with 7 bases that match TRBD1. V was clipped by 5 bases and J by 0 bases; unmatched bases: 9. Germline CDR1 is SNHLY and CDR2 is FYNNEI. The CDR3 sequence is 17 residues long.

This clone was recorded a few times. Other DNA sequences within the sample encode an identical CDR3. The V call is TRBV6-5, the J call TRBJ2-5, with D possibly being TRBD1 (6 bases). V dropped 4 bases and J dropped 2 bases, with 14 bases sitting between them. Germline V gene data show CDR1 as MNHEY and CDR2 as SVGAGI. This CDR3 is built from 15 residues. The CDR3 nucleotides read TGTGCCAGCAGTTTACAGGGCGAGGGTCAAGAGACCCAGTACTTC. Translation: CASSLQGEGQETQYF.

This chain links TRBV27 with TRBJ2-7; 11 bases line up with TRBD2. The ends lost 6 bases at V and 3 bases at J; junction bases unmatched: 7. The CDR3 contains 15 residues. The V gene's germline CDR1 is MNHEY and CDR2 SMNVEV (reference sequence). This CDR3 is CASRGTSGSIYEQYF. The CDR3 coding sequence is TGTGCCAGCAGAGGAACTAGCGGGAGTATCTACGAGCAGTACTTC.

V and J are TRBV6-6 and TRBJ1-5; D unclear. Germline V gene lookup returns CDR1 MNHNY and CDR2 SVGAGI (reference sequence). The CDR3 runs to 13 residues. As DNA, the CDR3 is TGTGCAATCCACCCGGACTTGAATCAGCCCCAGCATTTT. It encodes CAIHPDLNQPQHF.

The genes are TRBV7-9 and TRBJ1-2; TRBD1 matches 11 bases. Germline V lookup: CDR1 SEHNR, CDR2 FQNEAQ (reference sequence). This CDR3 region has 16 residues. J gave up 7 bases and V 3 bases, and 10 bases lay outside the gene matches. The CDR3 region is CASSFSGRGQGAGYTF. For the CDR3, the DNA is TGTGCCAGCAGCTTTAGTGGCCGTGGACAGGGGGCTGGCTACACCTTC.

This rearrangement joins TRBV9 to TRBJ2-1; D not certain. This CDR3 is 15 amino acids long. Germline CDR1 is SGDLS and CDR2 is YYNGEE. The ends were cut back, 0 bases at V and 4 bases at J, with 11 bases in the middle. The CDR3 DNA reads TGTGCCAGCAGCGTAGAACCTAGTGAATACAATGAGCAGTTCTTC. Translating gives CASSVEPSEYNEQFF.

The rearrangement joins TRBV6-4 to TRBJ2-1, with TRBD2 as a possible D gene (5 bases). The CDR3 length is 14 residues. Germline CDR1 reads MRHNA; CDR2 reads SNTAGT. V was clipped by 3 bases and J by 7 bases, with 13 bases between them. The CDR3 reads CASSEGGGENEQFF. The DNA for the CDR3 is TGTGCCAGCAGTGAAGGAGGTGGGGAGAATGAGCAGTTCTTC.

This chain joins TRBV27 and TRBJ1-3; 9 nucleotides agree with TRBD1. CDR1 is MNHEY and CDR2 is SMNVEV in the germline V gene (reference sequence). The CDR3 runs 14 residues. J was trimmed by 4 bases and V by 6 bases; bases with no gene match: 4. CDR3 protein: CASRPGQGGNTIYF. CDR3 coding DNA: TGTGCCAGCAGACCGGGACAGGGAGGAAACACCATATATTTT.

The V call is TRBV5-5, the J call TRBJ1-2, with TRBD1 matching 9 bases. Unmatched junction bases numbered 9, after V lost 4 bases and J lost 8 bases. CDR3 length: 14 amino acids. Germline V gene data show CDR1 as SGHKS and CDR2 as YYEKEE (reference sequence). CDR3 bases: TGTGCCAGCAGCACGGGACAGGGAACGCCCGGCTACACCTTC. This encodes CASSTGQGTPGYTF.

The chain couples TRBV28 to TRBJ1-2; 10 nucleotides match TRBD1. V lost 6 bases and J lost 5; bases outside the gene matches: 6. The CDR3 sequence is 14 residues long. CDR1 and CDR2 (germline): MDHEN, SYDVKM. CDR3 DNA: TGTGCCAGCAGAACGACAGGGGGCGCTTATGGCTACACCTTC. This gives the protein CASRTTGGAYGYTF.

CDR3 bases: TGCGCCAGCAGCCTGAGGATGAGGGCCCAGACTGAAGCTTTCTTT. It is translated as CASSLRMRAQTEAFF. The chain couples TRBV5-1 to TRBJ1-1; no definite D call. From germline, CDR1 is SGHRS and CDR2 YFSETQ. The V gene lost 4 bases and the J gene lost 5 bases, with 18 bases spanning the gap. The CDR3 is made up of 15 amino acids.

In the case of this clone: Compared with germline, one end of the junction differs, possibly owing to a read error. The rearrangement uses TRBV27 and TRBJ1-6; TRBD1 aligns across 7 bases. This CDR3 contains 14 residues. The germline V gene has CDR1 MNHEY and CDR2 SMNVEV (reference sequence). The CDR3 protein is CASRRDSVNSPLHF. CDR3 nucleotide sequence: TGTGCCAGCAGAAGGGACAGCGTTAATTCGCCCCTCCACTTT.

The chain links TRBV7-9 to TRBJ2-1; the D gene is possibly TRBD2 (5 bases). Trimming pared 5 bases from V and 5 bases from J, leaving 16 bases between. This CDR3 is 15 amino acids long. Germline values: CDR1 SEHNR, CDR2 FQNEAQ (reference sequence). CDR3 region: CASSHERTGDNEQFF. The CDR3 DNA is TGTGCCAGCAGCCACGAACGGACTGGGGACAATGAGCAGTTCTTC. The variable domain in full, completed from reference TRBV7-9 and TRBJ2-1, reads DTGVSQNPRHKITKRGQNVTFRCDPISEHNRLYWYRQTLGQGPEFLTYFQNEAQLEKSRLLSDRFSAERPKGSFSTLEIQRTEQGDSAMYLCASSHERTGDNEQFFGPGTRLTVL.

V gene TRBV21-1 combines with J gene TRBJ2-4; the table's D call of TRBD2 was not tested on the DNA. TRBV21-1 is classified as a pseudogene. The CDR3 totals 18 residues. The CDR3 sequence is CASSLTHPIFIAKNIQYF. CDR3 DNA sequence: TGTGCCAGCAGCTTAACTCACCCCATCTTTATAGCCAAAAACATTCAGTACTTC.

The rearrangement uses TRBV11-2 and TRBJ2-7, with 9 bases aligning to TRBD1. The CDR3 covers 14 residues. The germline gives CDR1 SGHAT, CDR2 FQNNGV. The junction had 1 base not matched to a gene; V was cut back by 3 bases and J by 1 base. The DNA for the CDR3 is TGTGCCAGCAGCTTTGGGACAGGGTCCTACGAGCAGTACTTC. Translation: CASSFGTGSYEQYF.

The J gene is TRBJ2-3, the V gene TRBV18, with 7 bases aligning to TRBD2. After removal of 4 bases from V and 0 bases from J, the junction contained 10 bases not matched to a gene. The CDR3 consists of 17 residues. Germline CDR1 is KGHSH and CDR2 is LQKENI. CDR3 residues: CASSLSGKLLSTDTQYF. CDR3 coding DNA: TGTGCCAGCTCACTAAGCGGGAAACTACTTAGCACAGATACGCAGTATTTT.

The chain combines TRBV6-5 with TRBJ1-2, with 10 bases aligning to TRBD1. V was clipped by 7 bases and J by 2 bases; unmatched bases: 4. Germline V gene data show CDR1 as MNHEY and CDR2 as SVGAGI. CDR3 size: 14 residues. The DNA of the CDR3 is TGTGCCAGCAAAAGGGGACAGGGGAACTATGGCTACACCTTC. This gives the protein CASKRGQGNYGYTF.

The chain carries TRBV19 and TRBJ2-3, with no clear D. With 5 bases removed from V and 4 bases from J, the gap between germline ends came to 7 bases. The CDR3 has 12 residues. The germline V gene encodes CDR1 LNHDA and CDR2 SQIVND (reference sequence). The CDR3 sequence: CASSSRADTQYF. In DNA form, the CDR3 reads TGTGCCAGTAGTTCCCGAGCAGATACGCAGTATTTT. Full variable domain (missing parts from reference TRBV19 and TRBJ2-3): DGGITQSPKYLFRKEGQNVTLSCEQNLNHDAMYWYRQDPGQGLRLIYYSQIVNDFQKGDIAEGYSVSREKKESFPLTVTSAQKNPTAFYLCASSSRADTQYFGPGTRLTVL.

The chain joins TRBV6-4 to TRBJ2-1; 9 nucleotides match TRBD2. This CDR3 has 16 residues. Per germline, CDR1 MRHNA and CDR2 SNTAGT. The V gene end was trimmed by 5 bases and the J gene end by 2 bases; junction bases not matched to a gene: 7. The CDR3 sequence: CASSKLAGDPYNEQFF. DNA of the CDR3: TGTGCCAGCAGTAAGTTAGCGGGAGACCCCTACAATGAGCAGTTCTTC.

This clone was counted a few times. V and J are TRBV27 and TRBJ1-1; a weak D match, TRBD1 (6 bases). Per the germline V gene, CDR1 is MNHEY and CDR2 is SMNVEV (reference sequence). The CDR3 extends over 15 amino acids. V lost 6 bases to trimming and J lost 0 bases, with 14 bases between them. CDR3 loop: CASRSNRAMNTEAFF. The CDR3 region has the DNA TGTGCCAGCAGGTCTAACAGGGCTATGAACACTGAAGCTTTCTTT.

This clone was picked up one time. V and J are TRBV18 and TRBJ2-2; TRBD2 matches at 7 bases. Germline lookup yields CDR1 KGHSH and CDR2 LQKENI. After removal of 6 bases from V and 5 bases from J, the junction contained 15 bases not matched to a gene. The CDR3 runs to 17 residues. The CDR3 protein is CASSPRRGSLGTGELFF. In DNA form, the CDR3 reads TGTGCCAGCTCCCCGAGGCGGGGGAGCCTGGGGACCGGGGAGCTGTTTTTT.

This chain connects TRBV5-1 to TRBJ1-2; no firm D call. Trimming shortened V by 2 bases and J by 6 bases, and 23 bases separated the two germline ends. The germline CDR1 and CDR2 sequences are SGHRS and YFSETQ. The CDR3 consists of 17 residues. CDR3 in amino acids: CASSFTAGYLKAHGYTF. The CDR3 nucleotides read TGCGCCAGCAGCTTTACGGCAGGATATCTCAAAGCCCATGGCTACACCTTC.

The V call is TRBV5-5, the J call TRBJ2-7; TRBD2 matches at 7 bases. Germline CDR1 reads SGHKS; CDR2 reads YYEKEE (reference sequence). J gave up 3 bases and V 1 base, and 10 bases lay outside the gene matches. This CDR3 is built from 16 residues. For the CDR3, the DNA is TGTGCCAGCAGCTTGTACCTAGCGGAACTCTTCTACGAGCAGTACTTC. Translating it yields CASSLYLAELFYEQYF.

V usage is TRBV5-1 and J usage is TRBJ2-1; D is possibly TRBD1 (6 bases). Germline V gives CDR1 SGHRS, CDR2 YFSETQ. CDR3 length equals 14 residues. Trimming took 4 bases from V and 5 from J, leaving 13 bases between them. The CDR3 nucleotides are TGCGCCAGCAGCCGGGACATATCCAACAATGAGCAGTTCTTC. Translating it yields CASSRDISNNEQFF.

The chain carries TRBV6-1 and TRBJ2-7; weak D call: TRBD1 (6 bases). Germline V gene lookup returns CDR1 MNHNS and CDR2 SASEGT. There are 15 residues in the CDR3. Trimming took off 2 bases at V and 4 bases at J, with 15 bases between the two ends. CDR3 sequence reads: CASSERAGEFYEQYF. The CDR3 coding sequence is TGTGCCAGCAGTGAAAGGGCAGGGGAATTTTACGAGCAGTACTTC.

This chain joins TRBV27 and TRBJ2-1; 9 bases fit TRBD1. V was clipped by 6 bases and J by 6 bases; unmatched bases: 6. The CDR3 sequence is 14 residues long. Germline CDR1 is MNHEY and CDR2 is SMNVEV (reference sequence). CDR3 bases: TGTGCCAGCAGGGGGACAGGGTCGGCCAATGAGCAGTTCTTC. Translated, it gives CASRGTGSANEQFF.